These 19 T cell receptor beta chains originate from one sample sequenced in a study of T-cell memory formation after mild COVID-19. TCRdb itself ran the 5' RACE reads through MiXCR, one entry per CDR3 protein. The sample contains under 200,000 distinct CDR3 sequences, 25% to 40% of which appear only once. Sequencing was done on a sample of PBMCs or a T cell subset sorted from them (not recorded which). The receptor set was obtained from an adult woman who had mild COVID-19 (a few samples of this study predate the infection). Cell type and time point are not known.

This clonotype was found a few times. The chain is built from TRBV12-3 or TRBV12-4 and TRBJ1-1; 7 bases align to TRBD1. V shed 7 bases, J shed 4 bases, and the junction held 9 bases outside the gene matches. This CDR3 has 14 residues. CDR3 sequence: CASTPRTGFTEAFF. The CDR3 coding sequence is TGTGCCAGCACCCCGAGGACAGGATTCACTGAAGCTTTCTTT.

This clonotype has just a few counts. The J gene is TRBJ2-4, the V gene TRBV7-8; no clear D. The CDR3 has 13 amino acids. V lost 1 base and J 7 bases, leaving 8 bases between the germline ends. The germline V gene encodes CDR1 SGHVS and CDR2 FQNEAQ. Here the CDR3 reads CASSLDIRNIQYF. The CDR3 DNA follows: TGTGCCAGCAGCTTAGATATACGGAACATTCAGTACTTC.

The table lists this clonotype with a few counts. CDR3 coding DNA: TGTGCCAGCAGCAAAAAATCCTACGAGCAGTACTTC. It encodes CASSKKSYEQYF. This chain connects TRBV12-3 or TRBV12-4 to TRBJ2-7; D is unresolved. Trimming removed 6 bases at V and 1 base at J, with 7 bases between. This CDR3 has 12 residues.

A few counts support this clonotype. This sequence joins TRBV5-5 and TRBJ2-7, with TRBD1 as a possible D gene (6 bases). Germline-derived CDR1 and CDR2 are SGHKS and YYEKEE (reference sequence). V shed 4 bases and J shed 3 bases, with 11 bases lying between them. This CDR3 has 13 amino acids. The CDR3 nucleotides read TGTGCCAGCAGCAGGACAGTTGGCTACGAGCAGTACTTC. This gives the protein CASSRTVGYEQYF.

In this sample, this clonotype turned up a few times. The CDR3 protein is CATLNMGQGSYEQYF. The CDR3 nucleotides read TGTGCCACCCTAAATATGGGACAGGGTTCCTACGAGCAGTACTTC. The chain employs TRBV6-5 and TRBJ2-7; 9 nucleotides agree with TRBD1. The germline CDR1 and CDR2 sequences are MNHEY and SVGAGI. V lost 10 bases, J lost 1 base, and 11 bases stayed unmatched. This CDR3 contains 15 residues.

The chain recombines TRBV7-3 with TRBJ2-1; TRBD2 is a possible D gene (6 bases). This CDR3 comprises 15 residues. Germline values: CDR1 SGHTA, CDR2 FQGTGA. The V end was cut by 2 bases, the J end by 4 bases, with 12 bases between. CDR3 protein: CASSLLGTSYNEQFF. CDR3 in DNA: TGTGCCAGCAGCTTATTAGGGACTTCATACAATGAGCAGTTCTTC.

The chain is built from TRBV7-9 and TRBJ1-1; TRBD1 aligns across 8 bases. V lost 5 bases and J lost 6; bases outside the gene matches: 5. Per germline, CDR1 SEHNR and CDR2 FQNEAQ (reference sequence). The CDR3 has 13 amino acids. The DNA for the CDR3 is TGTGCCAGCAGCGAGGACAGGGTGGCTGAAGCTTTCTTT. It translates to CASSEDRVAEAFF.

This clonotype turned up a few times. The rearrangement uses TRBV7-2 and TRBJ2-1; 7 bases are shared with TRBD1. V trimming: 5 bases; J trimming: 0 bases; junction bases outside the gene matches: 4. The CDR3 has 15 residues. Germline CDR1 is SGHTA and CDR2 is FQGNSA. CDR3 in DNA: TGTGCCAGCAGCATGGACAGGTACTCCTACAATGAGCAGTTCTTC. This sequence encodes CASSMDRYSYNEQFF.

The chain couples TRBV28 to TRBJ1-1; TRBD1 matches 9 bases. Germline V gene lookup returns CDR1 MDHEN and CDR2 SYDVKM. V lost 2 bases to trimming and J lost 1 base; unmatched junction nucleotides: 11. CDR3 length equals 18 residues. The CDR3 spells CASSLGAWGDRANTEAFF. The CDR3 nucleotides read TGTGCCAGCAGTTTAGGCGCTTGGGGGGACAGGGCGAACACTGAAGCTTTCTTT.

The CDR3 DNA sequence: TGTGCCAGCAGCAAGGGGACAGGTCCTAGCACAGATACGCAGTATTTT. Translation: CASSKGTGPSTDTQYF. The chain has TRBV7-2 and TRBJ2-3; 8 bases align to TRBD1. The CDR3 contains 16 residues. The V gene's germline CDR1 is SGHTA and CDR2 FQGNSA. Trimming removed 5 bases from V and 0 bases from J; junction bases left unmatched: 7. Full variable domain (remainder filled in from reference TRBV7-2 and TRBJ2-3): GAGVSQSPSNKVTEKGKDVELRCDPISGHTALYWYRQSLGQGLEFLIYFQGNSAPDKSGLPSDRFSAERTGGSVSTLTIQRTQQEDSAVYLCASSKGTGPSTDTQYFGPGTRLTVL.

This clonotype has a handful of counts. J is TRBJ2-7 and V is TRBV5-1; D perhaps matches TRBD2 (5 bases). The CDR3 extends over 15 amino acids. Trimming cost V 4 bases and J 2 bases, with 16 bases left between them. Germline CDR1 reads SGHRS; CDR2 reads YFSETQ. The CDR3 loop reads CASSDRGLKPYEQYF. CDR3 in DNA: TGCGCCAGCAGCGACCGCGGGCTTAAGCCCTACGAGCAGTACTTC.

The V call is TRBV7-6, the J call TRBJ1-2; D is ambiguous. The V gene lost 0 bases and the J gene lost 2 bases, with 7 bases spanning the gap. Germline values: CDR1 SGHVS, CDR2 FNYEAQ. This CDR3 comprises 14 residues. CDR3 sequence (DNA): TGTGCCAGCAGCTTAGCGGCGGGAAACTATGGCTACACCTTC. Its protein product is CASSLAAGNYGYTF.

The chain recombines TRBV5-1 with TRBJ2-1; D possibly corresponds to TRBD1 (5 bases). The CDR3 is 14 residues long. Germline V gives CDR1 SGHRS, CDR2 YFSETQ. Trimming removed 0 bases from V and 8 bases from J, with 12 bases in between. In DNA, the CDR3 is TGCGCCAGCAGCTTGGTGGGCAGGGTGCATGAGCAGTTCTTC. Translation: CASSLVGRVHEQFF.

The CDR3 region has the DNA TGCGCCAGCAGCCAAGTACTGTGGAGCACAGATACGCAGTATTTT. This gives the protein CASSQVLWSTDTQYF. The chain has TRBV4-1 and TRBJ2-3; the D is unclear. Trimming removed 1 base at V and 0 bases at J, with 8 bases between. The CDR3 covers 15 residues. Germline assignment: CDR1 MGHRA and CDR2 YSYEKL.

As DNA, the CDR3 is TGTGCCAGCAGCCAAGCCAGACTTATTTCGAACACTGAAGCTTTCTTT. It encodes CASSQARLISNTEAFF. V and J are TRBV3-1 and TRBJ1-1; D is unresolved. The germline V and J ends were trimmed by 1 base and 1 base, with 13 bases remaining between them. The CDR3 consists of 16 residues. Germline V gene data show CDR1 as LGHDT and CDR2 as YNNKEL (reference sequence).

The V and J genes are TRBV12-3 or TRBV12-4 and TRBJ1-1, with a weak D call TRBD1 (5 bases). The ends were cut back, 0 bases at V and 3 bases at J, with 11 bases in the middle. This CDR3 is built from 15 residues. The chain's CDR3 is CASSLAGGGDTEAFF. The CDR3 DNA is TGTGCCAGCAGTTTAGCTGGGGGAGGGGACACTGAAGCTTTCTTT.

The chain recombines TRBV12-3 or TRBV12-4 with TRBJ2-2, with D maybe TRBD2 (5 bases). The length of the CDR3 is 16 residues. The V end was cut by 5 bases, the J end by 4 bases, with 17 bases between. The CDR3: CASSRSVENPTGELFF. DNA for the CDR3: TGTGCCAGCAGTCGTAGCGTGGAGAATCCCACCGGGGAGCTGTTTTTT.

This chain joins TRBV4-1 and TRBJ2-7; D unresolved. CDR1 and CDR2 (germline): MGHRA, YSYEKL. The length of the CDR3 is 16 residues. The V gene lost 2 bases and the J gene lost 7 bases, with 21 bases spanning the gap. As DNA, the CDR3 is TGCGCCAGCAGCCAATCGCCATACTTTACTCCAAGGGAGCAGTACTTC. Residues: CASSQSPYFTPREQYF.

This clonotype was detected once. The gene calls are TRBV12-3 or TRBV12-4 and TRBJ2-7; 10 bases line up with TRBD1. The V and J ends lost 6 bases and 2 bases, in that order; junction bases with no gene match: 7. The CDR3 is made up of 15 amino acids. CDR3 coding DNA: TGTGCCAGCAGCCCGACAGGGGGCGCGACCTACGAGCAGTACTTC. It is translated as CASSPTGGATYEQYF.